Presented here are 20 T cell receptor beta chains from one specimen sequenced in a study of PD-1 blockade in classical Hodgkin lymphoma. Relapses following autologous stem cell transplantation were seen in all patients, with brentuximab vedotin exposure varying. Only in-frame clones appear in the TCRdb table, and some are missing; sequencing was by immunoSEQ multiplex PCR. The sample has about 97,000 clones; approximately 80% are singletons. The material was peripheral blood mononuclear cells (PBMCs), obtained at baseline. The receptors were gathered from a human donor with classical Hodgkin lymphoma.

This clone was seen only a few times. The V call is TRBV28, the J call TRBJ1-5, with a weak D call TRBD1 (5 bases). With 2 bases removed from V and 2 bases from J, the gap between germline ends came to 7 bases. This CDR3 has 14 amino acids. The germline V gene has CDR1 MDHEN and CDR2 SYDVKM. The CDR3 here is CASSLPGGNQPQHF. CDR3 nucleotides: TGTGCCAGCAGTTTACCGGGGGGCAATCAGCCCCAGCATTTT.

The chain recombines TRBV9 with TRBJ1-2; 10 nucleotides match TRBD1. Unmatched junction bases numbered 6, after V lost 4 bases and J lost 6 bases. Per the germline V gene, CDR1 is SGDLS and CDR2 is YYNGEE. CDR3 length equals 14 residues. CDR3 in amino acids: CASSFAGTGDGYTF. The DNA for the CDR3 is TGTGCCAGCAGCTTTGCCGGGACAGGGGATGGCTACACCTTC.

The chain uses TRBV7-2 and TRBJ2-1; D is perhaps TRBD2 (7 bases). CDR1 SGHTA and CDR2 FQGNSA come from the germline V gene. The CDR3 runs to 17 residues. Trimming took 5 bases from V and 6 from J, leaving 23 bases between them. In nucleotides, the CDR3 is TGTGCCAGCAGCCTAGGGGGGGCTAAACTGGCGGGCAATGAGCAGTTCTTC. Translated, it gives CASSLGGAKLAGNEQFF.

The V call is TRBV11-2, the J call TRBJ2-2; D possibly matches TRBD1 or TRBD2 (5 bases each). Germline CDR1 and CDR2: SGHAT and FQNNGV. Between the trimmed V and J ends, which lost 5 bases and 2 bases, there was a span of 12 bases. The CDR3 runs to 15 residues. CDR3 in amino acids: CASSPGRSNTGELFF. CDR3 in DNA: TGTGCCAGCAGCCCGGGACGGAGCAACACCGGGGAGCTGTTTTTT.

The chain uses TRBV4-2 and TRBJ2-1; D is ambiguous. The CDR3 sequence is 14 residues long. The germline V gene has CDR1 LGHNA and CDR2 YNFKEQ. Trimming pared 3 bases from V and 0 bases from J, leaving 6 bases between. CDR3 sequence: CASSQASSYNEQFF. CDR3 coding DNA: TGTGCCAGCAGCCAGGCTAGCTCCTACAATGAGCAGTTCTTC.

The chain links TRBV18 to TRBJ2-1; D might be TRBD1 or TRBD2, each matching 5 bases. Germline V gene data show CDR1 as KGHSH and CDR2 as LQKENI. The CDR3 is 15 amino acids. The V end was cut by 6 bases, the J end by 0 bases, with 12 bases between. CDR3 in amino acids: CASSLKGSSYNEQFF. The CDR3 bases are TGTGCCAGCTCCCTCAAGGGGAGCTCCTACAATGAGCAGTTCTTC.

In regard to this clone: Other DNA sequences in this sample translate to the same CDR3. The chain is built from TRBV18 and TRBJ2-2; 7 bases align to TRBD1. The CDR3 is made up of 15 amino acids. CDR1 is KGHSH, CDR2 LQKENI, per germline. Losses at the gene ends were 0 bases for V and 5 bases for J; bases not matched to a gene: 3. The CDR3 coding sequence is TGTGCCAGCTCACCACCGGGCAGGGGGACCGGGGAGCTGTTTTTT. It codes for CASSPPGRGTGELFF.

V and J are TRBV10-3 and TRBJ2-5; no clear D. The CDR3 totals 12 residues. Germline lookup yields CDR1 ENHRY and CDR2 SYGVKD. Trimming took off 4 bases at V and 5 bases at J, with 8 bases between the two ends. CDR3 sequence (DNA): TGTGCCATCAGTGCGTGGCAGGAGACCCAGTACTTC. As protein: CAISAWQETQYF.

J is TRBJ1-5 and V is TRBV27; D may be TRBD1 (5 bases). The germline V gene encodes CDR1 MNHEY and CDR2 SMNVEV (reference sequence). This CDR3 has 13 amino acids. Trimming shortened V by 4 bases and J by 3 bases, and 7 bases separated the two germline ends. The CDR3 DNA follows: TGTGCCAGCAGTTGGGGGTACAATCAGCCCCAGCATTTT. Translated: CASSWGYNQPQHF.

The gene calls are TRBV7-9 and TRBJ2-5; D may be TRBD1 (5 bases). The length of the CDR3 is 12 residues. V was shortened by 3 bases and J by 6 bases, with 8 bases between the two germline ends. Germline values: CDR1 SEHNR, CDR2 FQNEAQ (reference sequence). The CDR3 DNA is TGTGCCAGCAGCTTCAGGGAAAAGACCCAGTACTTC. Amino acids: CASSFREKTQYF.

V is TRBV19 and J is TRBJ1-2; no clear D. CDR3 length: 13 amino acids. Trimming removed 10 bases at V and 3 bases at J, with 15 bases between. Germline CDR1 and CDR2: LNHDA and SQIVND (reference sequence). The CDR3 reads CATHSNSDYGYTF. Written as DNA, the CDR3 is TGTGCCACGCACTCTAACTCGGACTATGGCTACACCTTC.

V usage is TRBV6-6 and J usage is TRBJ1-5; a possible D gene is TRBD1 (5 bases). This CDR3 region has 13 residues. Germline CDR1 reads MNHNY; CDR2 reads SVGAGI (reference sequence). Trimming removed 7 bases at V and 7 bases at J, with 14 bases between. The CDR3, as DNA: TGTGCCAGCACTCAGGGACGAGGCCAGCCCCAGCATTTT. It translates to CASTQGRGQPQHF.

This chain links TRBV15 with TRBJ1-3; D unclear. From germline, CDR1 is LNHNV and CDR2 YYDKDF (reference sequence). The CDR3 is 15 residues long. Trimming removed 3 bases at V and 0 bases at J, with 9 bases between. The CDR3 spells CATSSGRHSGNTIYF. The CDR3 DNA reads TGTGCCACCAGCAGCGGTCGGCACTCTGGAAACACCATATATTTT.

J is TRBJ2-5 and V is TRBV7-2; no reliable D call. This CDR3 is built from 14 residues. CDR1 is SGHTA and CDR2 is FQGNSA in the germline V gene. Deletions cut 5 bases from V and 2 bases from J, with 12 bases between. CDR3 coding DNA: TGTGCCAGCAGCCGCGCGAGGATTCAAGAGACCCAGTACTTC. Translated: CASSRARIQETQYF.

The chain couples TRBV14 to TRBJ1-4; D gene unclear. V lost 5 bases and J lost 0, with 10 bases in between. The CDR3 sequence is 15 residues long. Per germline, CDR1 SGHDN and CDR2 FVKESK. The CDR3 spells CASSALGTTNEKLFF. The DNA for the CDR3 is TGTGCCAGCAGCGCCCTGGGGACAACTAATGAAAAACTGTTTTTT.

V is TRBV2 and J is TRBJ1-2; unclear D gene. The CDR3 covers 12 residues. The V and J ends lost 7 bases and 6 bases respectively, with 12 bases between them. The germline CDR1 and CDR2 sequences are SNHLY and FYNNEI. CDR3 bases: TGTGCCAGCAAAACCGGGAACCATGGCTACACCTTC. It encodes CASKTGNHGYTF.

J is TRBJ1-4 and V is TRBV13; D not certain. V lost 4 bases and J lost 4, with 7 bases in between. Germline loops: CDR1 PRHDT, CDR2 FYEKMQ (reference sequence). The CDR3 runs to 13 residues. CDR3: CASSSGFNEKLFF. The CDR3 DNA sequence: TGTGCCAGCAGCTCCGGGTTTAATGAAAAACTGTTTTTT. Combining the CDR3 with reference TRBV13 and TRBJ1-4 gives the whole variable domain AAGVIQSPRHLIKEKRETATLKCYPIPRHDTVYWYQQGPGQDPQFLISFYEKMQSDKGSIPDRFSAQQFSDYHSELNMSSLELGDSALYFCASSSGFNEKLFFGSGTQLSVL.

The V and J genes are TRBV28 and TRBJ1-2; D gene uncertain. V gave up 6 bases and J gave up 5 bases, with 19 bases separating them. CDR3 length: 15 amino acids. Germline CDR1 MDHEN, CDR2 SYDVKM. CDR3 coding DNA: TGTGCCAGCAGCATAATGACCTCATTGGCGTATGGCTACACCTTC. It is translated as CASSIMTSLAYGYTF.

This CDR3 reads CAISDGGRLEQYF. Written as DNA, the CDR3 is TGTGCCATCAGTGACGGGGGGCGTCTCGAGCAGTACTTC. The chain carries TRBV10-3 and TRBJ2-7; possibly TRBD2 for D (7 bases). Germline V lookup: CDR1 ENHRY, CDR2 SYGVKD. The CDR3 loop spans 13 amino acids. V lost 3 bases, J lost 6 bases, and 12 bases lay in between.

A remark on this clone: The same CDR3 can be traced to other DNA sequences in this sample. The V call is TRBV9, the J call TRBJ2-3, with a tentative D call TRBD2 (6 bases). In germline, CDR1 is SGDLS, CDR2 YYNGEE. With 3 bases removed from V and 1 base from J, the gap between germline ends came to 18 bases. The CDR3 is 17 residues long. In DNA form, the CDR3 reads TGTGCCAGCAGCGGAGGTGTGAAGCCTAGCGGCACAGATACGCAGTATTTT. This encodes CASSGGVKPSGTDTQYF.